This T cell receptor beta chain was sequenced in a study of T cells in narcolepsy. Trimming pared 4 bases from V and 6 bases from J, leaving 9 bases between. CDR3 size: 12 residues. Germline V gives CDR1 WNHNN, CDR2 SYGVQD (reference sequence). The repertoire was sequenced with immunoSEQ multiplex PCR; TCRdb's copy has only in-frame clones and lacks some. This table holds around 18,000 clones, 85% to 90% found once. Sequencing used memory (CD45RA-) CD4+ T cells from blood. The receptor's source is a human donor in good health. The chain is built from TRBV10-1 and TRBJ1-1; D remains unclear. CDR3 sequence (DNA): TGCGCCAGCAGTGCGACGGGATCTGAAGCTTTCTTT. Its protein is CASSATGSEAFF.